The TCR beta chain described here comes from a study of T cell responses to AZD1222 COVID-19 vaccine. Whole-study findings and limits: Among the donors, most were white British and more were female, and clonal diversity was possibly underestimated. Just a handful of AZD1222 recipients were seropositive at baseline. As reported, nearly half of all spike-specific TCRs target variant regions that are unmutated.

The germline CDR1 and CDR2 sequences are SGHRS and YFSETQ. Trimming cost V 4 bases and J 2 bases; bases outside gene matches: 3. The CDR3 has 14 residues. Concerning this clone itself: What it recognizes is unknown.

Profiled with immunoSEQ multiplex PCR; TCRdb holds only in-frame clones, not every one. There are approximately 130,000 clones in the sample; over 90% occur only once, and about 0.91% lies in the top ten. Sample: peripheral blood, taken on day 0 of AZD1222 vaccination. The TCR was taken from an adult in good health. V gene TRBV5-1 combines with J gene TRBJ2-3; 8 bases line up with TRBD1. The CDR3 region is CASSRDRPTDTQYF. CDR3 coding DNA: TGCGCCAGCAGCCGGGACAGGCCCACAGATACGCAGTATTTT. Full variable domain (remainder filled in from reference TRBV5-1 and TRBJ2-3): KAGVTQTPRYLIKTRGQQVTLSCSPISGHRSVSWYQQTPGQGLQFLFEYFSETQRNKGNFPGRFSGRQFSNSRSEMNVSTLELGDSALYLCASSRDRPTDTQYFGPGTRLTVL.